The 13 T cell receptor beta chains presented below share a single source sample, sequenced in a study of T cells in Graves' hyperthyroidism and ophthalmopathy. Amplification targeted TCR beta CDR3 regions from RNA transcripts. A first-round RT-PCR of the TCR CDR3 used the HTBI primer set. TCRdb analysed the multiplex PCR reads with MiXCR anew, one entry per CDR3 protein. The repertoire has about 840,000 distinct CDR3 sequences, approximately 40% of them found once; the top ten carry 7% to 10%. The sample was blood. Receptor source: a man younger than 30 with Graves' hyperthyroidism.

A word on this clonotype: Germline is not matched at one junction end, which may reflect a read error. The CDR3 region is CTSRSSETQYF. Here the CDR3 DNA reads TGCACCAGCAGGAGTTCAGAGACCCAGTACTTC. V gene TRBV7-2 combines with J gene TRBJ2-5; D not resolved. The germline V gene has CDR1 SGHTA and CDR2 FQGNSA. The CDR3 is 11 amino acids.

This chain uses TRBV29-1 with TRBJ2-3, with D possibly being TRBD2 (5 bases). This CDR3 is 12 amino acids long. Germline CDR1 reads SQVTM; CDR2 reads ANQGSEA. Trimming removed 5 bases from V and 5 bases from J, with 11 bases in between. CDR3 sequence reads: CSVLSAGDTQYF. The CDR3 region has the DNA TGCAGCGTTCTCTCCGCGGGAGATACGCAGTATTTT.

The chain joins TRBV7-2 to TRBJ2-7, with a possible D match to TRBD2 (6 bases). With 0 bases removed from V and 5 bases from J, the gap between germline ends came to 17 bases. CDR1 and CDR2 (germline): SGHTA, FQGNSA. CDR3 length equals 16 residues. The CDR3 region is CASSLADSKGGHEQYF. The CDR3, as DNA: TGTGCCAGCAGCTTAGCCGACTCAAAGGGAGGCCACGAGCAGTACTTC.

Only a few counts were recorded for this clonotype. The CDR3 nucleotides read TGCGCCAGCAGCTCCGGGACAGGGGTTGACGAGCAGTACTTC. Translated, it gives CASSSGTGVDEQYF. The chain employs TRBV5-1 and TRBJ2-7, with 10 bases matching TRBD1. The CDR3 sequence is 14 residues long. Germline assignment: CDR1 SGHRS and CDR2 YFSETQ. The V and J ends lost 3 bases and 5 bases, in that order; junction bases with no gene match: 5.

This clonotype was seen at least ten times. The junction differs from germline at one of its ends, possibly a read error. This rearrangement joins TRBV5-1 to TRBJ2-7; 7 bases are shared with TRBD2. The CDR3 consists of 13 residues. Germline V gene lookup returns CDR1 SGHRS and CDR2 YFSETQ. The chain's CDR3 is CASSSGGTYEQYF. The CDR3 region has the DNA TGTGCCAGCAGCTCCGGGGGGACTTACGAGCAGTACTTC.

This clonotype has ten or more counts. The rearrangement links TRBV5-8 to TRBJ1-6; D is unclear. Germline-derived CDR1 and CDR2 are SGHTS and YDEGEE. This CDR3 contains 12 residues. Between the trimmed V and J ends, which lost 5 bases and 5 bases, there was a span of 5 bases. For the CDR3, the DNA is TGTGCCAGCAGACGGGATAATTCACCCCTCCACTTT. Amino acids: CASRRDNSPLHF. The whole variable domain, filled in from reference TRBV5-8 and TRBJ1-6, reads EAGVTQSPTHLIKTRGQQATLRCSPISGHTSVYWYQQALGLGLQFLLWYDEGEERNRGNFPPRFSGRQFPNYSSELNVNALELEDSALYLCASRRDNSPLHFGNGTRLTVT.

Only a few counts were recorded for this clonotype. The junction departs from germline at one end; a sequencing error may be responsible. The CDR3 DNA reads as TGTGCCATCAGCCTCGGCGACTCTGGGGCCAGCGTCCTGACTTTC. Translation: CAISLGDSGASVLTF. The chain joins TRBV10-3 to TRBJ2-6, with D tentatively TRBD1 (5 bases). Germline lookup yields CDR1 ENHRY and CDR2 SYGVKD. CDR3 length: 15 amino acids.

The V gene is TRBV4-1, the J gene TRBJ1-1; D unclear. CDR3 size: 16 residues. In germline, CDR1 is MGHRA, CDR2 YSYEKL. Trimming removed 4 bases at V and 0 bases at J, with 15 bases between. The CDR3 DNA reads TGCGCCAGCAGCCGACCGGAGAACTCGATGAACACTGAAGCTTTCTTT. The encoded protein is CASSRPENSMNTEAFF.

This clonotype was observed a single time. The chain couples TRBV27 to TRBJ1-2, with TRBD1 matching over 11 bases. CDR3 length equals 13 residues. Trimming removed 4 bases from V and 10 bases from J; junction bases left unmatched: 5. Germline CDR1 reads MNHEY; CDR2 reads SMNVEV (reference sequence). CDR3 in amino acids: CASSWTGGALYTF. As DNA, the CDR3 is TGTGCCAGCAGTTGGACAGGGGGCGCCCTCTACACCTTC.

This clonotype was detected a few times. This sequence joins TRBV9 and TRBJ1-3, with no clear D. With 3 bases removed from V and 0 bases from J, the gap between germline ends came to 19 bases. CDR3 length: 18 residues. Germline V gene sequence: CDR1 SGDLS, CDR2 YYNGEE. Here the CDR3 reads CASSATTTGVHSGNTIYF. The CDR3 DNA follows: TGTGCCAGCAGCGCGACCACAACCGGGGTCCACTCTGGAAACACCATATATTTT.

The chain links TRBV29-1 to TRBJ1-1, with a weak D call TRBD1 (5 bases). The CDR3 length is 12 residues. Trimming left V 8 bases short and J 3 bases short, with 13 bases between. CDR1 and CDR2 (germline): SQVTM, ANQGSEA. The CDR3 loop is CSSARGYTEAFF. The CDR3 DNA follows: TGCAGCTCAGCGAGGGGCTACACTGAAGCTTTCTTT.

This clonotype has a handful of counts. The rearrangement uses TRBV9 and TRBJ2-7, with 10 nucleotides matching TRBD2. J gave up 5 bases and V 0 bases, and 2 bases lay outside the gene matches. This CDR3 contains 14 residues. Germline CDR1 and CDR2: SGDLS and YYNGEE. CDR3 sequence reads: CASSVGGTSDEQYF. Written as DNA, the CDR3 is TGTGCCAGCAGCGTAGGGGGGACTAGCGACGAGCAGTACTTC.

A word on this clonotype: A clone one base away is much larger, so this may be a read error. The J gene is TRBJ2-7, the V gene TRBV20-1; D is unresolved. V was trimmed by 6 bases and J by 6 bases, leaving 18 bases between them. Germline CDR1 is DFQATT and CDR2 is SNEGSKA (reference sequence). The CDR3 runs to 13 residues. CDR3 coding DNA: TGCAGTGCCCTTGGCAGGAGAAGGGTCGAGCAGTACTTC. Its protein product is CSALGRRRVEQYF.